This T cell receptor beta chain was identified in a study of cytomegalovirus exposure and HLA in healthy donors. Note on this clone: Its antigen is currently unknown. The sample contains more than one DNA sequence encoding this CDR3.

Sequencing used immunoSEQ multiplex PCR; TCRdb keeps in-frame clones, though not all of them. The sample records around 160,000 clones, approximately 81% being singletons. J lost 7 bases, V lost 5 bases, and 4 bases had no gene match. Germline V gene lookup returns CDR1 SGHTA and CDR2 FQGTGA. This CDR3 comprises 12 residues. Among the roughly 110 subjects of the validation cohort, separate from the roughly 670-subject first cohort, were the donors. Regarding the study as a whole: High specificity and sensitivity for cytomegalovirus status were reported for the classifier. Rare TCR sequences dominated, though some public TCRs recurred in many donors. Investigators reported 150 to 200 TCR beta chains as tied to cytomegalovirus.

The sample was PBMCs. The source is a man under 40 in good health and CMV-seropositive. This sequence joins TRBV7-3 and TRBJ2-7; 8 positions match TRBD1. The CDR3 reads CASSPDRVEQYF. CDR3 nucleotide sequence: TGTGCCAGCAGCCCGGACAGGGTAGAGCAGTACTTC.